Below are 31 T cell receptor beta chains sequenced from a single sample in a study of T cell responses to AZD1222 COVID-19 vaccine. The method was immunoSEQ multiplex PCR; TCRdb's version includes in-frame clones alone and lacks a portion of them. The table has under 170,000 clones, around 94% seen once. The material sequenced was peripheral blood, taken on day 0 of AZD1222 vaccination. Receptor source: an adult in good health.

The CDR3 nucleotides are TGTGCCAGCTCACCTGCCGGGACAGGGTCCTACGAGCAGTACGTC. Translated, it gives CASSPAGTGSYEQYV. The chain employs TRBV18 and TRBJ2-7; 9 bases map to TRBD1. The length of the CDR3 is 15 residues. The ends lost 3 bases at V and 1 base at J; junction bases unmatched: 4. CDR1 is KGHSH, CDR2 LQKENI, per germline.

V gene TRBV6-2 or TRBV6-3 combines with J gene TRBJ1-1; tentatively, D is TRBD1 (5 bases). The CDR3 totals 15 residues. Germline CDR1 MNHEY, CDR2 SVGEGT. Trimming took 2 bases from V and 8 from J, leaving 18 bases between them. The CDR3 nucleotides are TGTGCCAGCAGTTACCCCCAGGGAACCTCGCGGGAAGCTTTCTTT. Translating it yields CASSYPQGTSREAFF.

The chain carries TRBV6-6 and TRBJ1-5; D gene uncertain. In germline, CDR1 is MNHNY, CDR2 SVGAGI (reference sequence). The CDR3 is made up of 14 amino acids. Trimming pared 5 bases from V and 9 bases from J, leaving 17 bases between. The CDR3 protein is CASSPWADRGPQHF. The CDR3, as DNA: TGTGCCAGCAGTCCCTGGGCGGACCGAGGGCCCCAGCATTTT.

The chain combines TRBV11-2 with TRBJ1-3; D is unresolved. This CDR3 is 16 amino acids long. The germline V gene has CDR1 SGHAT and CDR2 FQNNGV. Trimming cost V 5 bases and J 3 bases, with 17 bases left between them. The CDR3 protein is CASSPVSRPGGNTIYF. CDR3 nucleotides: TGTGCCAGCAGCCCCGTATCCCGCCCGGGTGGAAACACCATATATTTT.

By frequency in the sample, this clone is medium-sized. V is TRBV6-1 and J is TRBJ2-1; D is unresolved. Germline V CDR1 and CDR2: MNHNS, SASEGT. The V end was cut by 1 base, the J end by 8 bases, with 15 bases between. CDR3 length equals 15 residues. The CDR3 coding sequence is TGTGCCAGCAGTGAAGATCCTGAAACGTACGATGAGCAGTTCTTC. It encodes CASSEDPETYDEQFF.

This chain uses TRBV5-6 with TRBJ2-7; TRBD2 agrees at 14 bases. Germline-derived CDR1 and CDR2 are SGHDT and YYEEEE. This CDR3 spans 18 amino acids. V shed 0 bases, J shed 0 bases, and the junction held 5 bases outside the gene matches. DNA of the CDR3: TGTGCCAGCAGCTTGGCGGGGGGGACTAGCGGGAGCTCCTACGAGCAGTACGTC. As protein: CASSLAGGTSGSSYEQYV.

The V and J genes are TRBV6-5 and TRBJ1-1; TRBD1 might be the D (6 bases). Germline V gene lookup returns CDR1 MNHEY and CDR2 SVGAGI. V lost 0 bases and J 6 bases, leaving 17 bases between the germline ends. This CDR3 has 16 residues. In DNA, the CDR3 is TGTGCCAGCAGTTACTCACCGGGACACGGGATCCCTGAAGCTTTCTTT. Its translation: CASSYSPGHGIPEAFF.

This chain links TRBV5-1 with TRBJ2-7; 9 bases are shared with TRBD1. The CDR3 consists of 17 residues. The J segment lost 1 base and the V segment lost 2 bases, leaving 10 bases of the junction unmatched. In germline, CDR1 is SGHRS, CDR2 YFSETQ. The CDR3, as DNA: TGCGCCAGCAGCTTTGAAGTCCCGGGACAGGGATCCTACGAGCAGTACGTC. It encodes CASSFEVPGQGSYEQYV.

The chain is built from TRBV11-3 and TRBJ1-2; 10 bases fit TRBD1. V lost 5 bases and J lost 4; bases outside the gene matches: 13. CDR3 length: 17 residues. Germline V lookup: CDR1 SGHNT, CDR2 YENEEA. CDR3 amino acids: CASSLPPGQGPVYGYTF. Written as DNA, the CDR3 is TGTGCCAGCAGCCTCCCGCCGGGACAGGGGCCAGTCTATGGCTACACCTTC.

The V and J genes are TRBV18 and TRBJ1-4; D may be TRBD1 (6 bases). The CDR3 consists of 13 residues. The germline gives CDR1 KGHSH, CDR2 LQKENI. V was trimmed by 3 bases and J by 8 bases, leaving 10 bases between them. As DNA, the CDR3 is TGTGCCAGCTCACCTGGCGGGGGCGAAAAACTGTTTTTT. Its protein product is CASSPGGGEKLFF.

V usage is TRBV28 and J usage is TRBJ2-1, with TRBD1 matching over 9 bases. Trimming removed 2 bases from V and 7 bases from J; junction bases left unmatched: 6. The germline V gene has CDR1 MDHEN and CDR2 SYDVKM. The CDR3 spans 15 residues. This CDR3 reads CASSLDTGGGNEQFF. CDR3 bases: TGTGCCAGCAGTTTAGACACAGGGGGCGGGAATGAGCAGTTCTTC.

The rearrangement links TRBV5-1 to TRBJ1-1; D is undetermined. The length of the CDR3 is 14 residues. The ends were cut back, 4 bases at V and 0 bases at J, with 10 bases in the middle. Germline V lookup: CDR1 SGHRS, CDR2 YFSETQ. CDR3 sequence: CASSGDTLNTEAFF. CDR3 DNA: TGCGCCAGCAGCGGAGACACCCTGAACACTGAAGCTTTCTTT.

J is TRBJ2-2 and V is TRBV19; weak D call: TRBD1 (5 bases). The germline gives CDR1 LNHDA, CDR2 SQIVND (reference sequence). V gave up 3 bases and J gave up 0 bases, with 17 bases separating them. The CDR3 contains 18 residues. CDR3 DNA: TGTGCCAGTAGTATTAGGGGCAGCCTGACCTCGAACACCGGGGAGCTGTTTTTT. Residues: CASSIRGSLTSNTGELFF.

For the CDR3, the DNA is TGTGCCAGCAGCCCCCGACAGGGAACTAATGAAAAACTGTTTTTT. Its protein product is CASSPRQGTNEKLFF. V is TRBV7-2 and J is TRBJ1-4; 7 bases align to TRBD1. The ends lost 5 bases at V and 1 base at J; junction bases unmatched: 4. Germline loops: CDR1 SGHTA, CDR2 FQGNSA. This CDR3 region has 15 residues.

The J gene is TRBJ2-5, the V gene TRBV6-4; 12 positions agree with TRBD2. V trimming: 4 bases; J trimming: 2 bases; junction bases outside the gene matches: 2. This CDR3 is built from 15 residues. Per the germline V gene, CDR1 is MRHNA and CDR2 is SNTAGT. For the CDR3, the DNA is TGTGCCAGCAGTGCCACTAGCGGGGGGCAAGAGACCCAGTACTTC. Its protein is CASSATSGGQETQYF.

The CDR3 bases are TGTGCCAGTACCCCAATCCACTCCACAGATACGCAGTATTTT. This translates into CASTPIHSTDTQYF. The chain recombines TRBV19 with TRBJ2-3; D gene ambiguous. V lost 7 bases, J lost 2 bases, and 13 bases lay in between. This CDR3 contains 14 residues. CDR1 is LNHDA and CDR2 is SQIVND in the germline V gene (reference sequence).

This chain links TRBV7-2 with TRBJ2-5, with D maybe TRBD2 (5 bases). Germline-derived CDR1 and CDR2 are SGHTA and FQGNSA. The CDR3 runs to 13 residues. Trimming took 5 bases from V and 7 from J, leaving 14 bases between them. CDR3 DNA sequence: TGTGCCAGCAGCACCGGACCGGGAACGACCCAGTACTTC. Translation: CASSTGPGTTQYF.

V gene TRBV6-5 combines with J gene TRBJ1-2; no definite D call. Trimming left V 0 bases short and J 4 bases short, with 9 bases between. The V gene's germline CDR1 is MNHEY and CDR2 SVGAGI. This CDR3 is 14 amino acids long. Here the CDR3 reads CASSYSTGVYGYTF. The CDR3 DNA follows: TGTGCCAGCAGTTACTCAACCGGTGTCTATGGCTACACCTTC.

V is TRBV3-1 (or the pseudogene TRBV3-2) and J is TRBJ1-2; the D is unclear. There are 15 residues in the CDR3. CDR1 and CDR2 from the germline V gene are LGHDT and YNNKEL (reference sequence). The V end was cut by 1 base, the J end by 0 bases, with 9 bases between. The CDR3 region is CASSQVRQANYGYTF. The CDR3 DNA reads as TGTGCCAGCAGCCAAGTTCGACAAGCTAACTATGGCTACACCTTC.

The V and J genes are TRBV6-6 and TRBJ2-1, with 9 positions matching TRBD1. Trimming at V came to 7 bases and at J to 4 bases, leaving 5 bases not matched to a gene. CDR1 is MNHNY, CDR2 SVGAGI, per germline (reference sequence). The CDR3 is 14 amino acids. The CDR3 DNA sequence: TGTGCCAGCACCCCGGGACAGGGATACAATGAGCAGTTCTTC. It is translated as CASTPGQGYNEQFF.

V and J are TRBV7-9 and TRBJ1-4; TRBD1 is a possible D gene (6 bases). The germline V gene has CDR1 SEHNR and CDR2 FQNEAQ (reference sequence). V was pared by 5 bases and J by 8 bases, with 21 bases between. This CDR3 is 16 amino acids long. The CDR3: CASSPRRGADSEKLFF. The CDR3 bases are TGTGCCAGCAGCCCAAGGCGGGGGGCGGATAGCGAAAAACTGTTTTTT.

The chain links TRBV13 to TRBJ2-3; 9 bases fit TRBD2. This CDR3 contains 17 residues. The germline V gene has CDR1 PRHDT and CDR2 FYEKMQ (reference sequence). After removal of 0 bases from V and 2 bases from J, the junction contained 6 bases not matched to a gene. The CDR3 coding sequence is TGTGCCAGCAGCTTAGGTCGACTAGCGGAGGACACAGATACGCAGTATTTT. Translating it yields CASSLGRLAEDTDTQYF.

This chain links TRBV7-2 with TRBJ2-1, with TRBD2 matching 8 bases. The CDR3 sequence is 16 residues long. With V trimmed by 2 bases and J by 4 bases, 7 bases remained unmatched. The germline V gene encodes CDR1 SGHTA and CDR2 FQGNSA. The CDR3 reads CASSLISGRSYNEQFF. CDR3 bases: TGTGCCAGCAGCTTAATAAGCGGGAGATCTTACAATGAGCAGTTCTTC. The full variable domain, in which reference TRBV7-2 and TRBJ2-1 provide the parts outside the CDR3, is GAGVSQSPSNKVTEKGKDVELRCDPISGHTALYWYRQSLGQGLEFLIYFQGNSAPDKSGLPSDRFSAERTGGSVSTLTIQRTQQEDSAVYLCASSLISGRSYNEQFFGPGTRLTVL.

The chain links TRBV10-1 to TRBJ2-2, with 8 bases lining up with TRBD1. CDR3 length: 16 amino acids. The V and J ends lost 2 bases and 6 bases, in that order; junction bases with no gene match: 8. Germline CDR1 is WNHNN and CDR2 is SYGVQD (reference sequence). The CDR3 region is CASSEPHQQGAGELFF. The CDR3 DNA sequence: TGCGCCAGCAGTGAGCCCCACCAACAGGGGGCCGGGGAGCTGTTTTTT.

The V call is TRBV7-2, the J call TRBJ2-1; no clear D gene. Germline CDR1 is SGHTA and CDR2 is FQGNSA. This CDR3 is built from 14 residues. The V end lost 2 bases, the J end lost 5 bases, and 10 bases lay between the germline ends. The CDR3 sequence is CASSLSYQNNEQFF. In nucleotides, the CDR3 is TGTGCCAGCAGCTTATCGTACCAAAACAATGAGCAGTTCTTC.

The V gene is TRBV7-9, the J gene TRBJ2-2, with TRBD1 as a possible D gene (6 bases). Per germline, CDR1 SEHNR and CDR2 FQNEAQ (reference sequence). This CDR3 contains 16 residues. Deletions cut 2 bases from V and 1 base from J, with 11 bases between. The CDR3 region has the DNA TGTGCCAGCAGCTTAATGAGGGGACAGAACACCGGGGAGCTGTTTTTT. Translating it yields CASSLMRGQNTGELFF.

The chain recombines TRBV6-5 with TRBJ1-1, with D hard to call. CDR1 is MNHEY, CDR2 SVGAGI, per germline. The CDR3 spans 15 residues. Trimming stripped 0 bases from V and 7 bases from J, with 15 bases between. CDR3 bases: TGTGCCAGCAGTTACTCGACAAGGAGCACCCTTGAAGCTTTCTTT. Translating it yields CASSYSTRSTLEAFF.

The CDR3 bases are TGTGCCAGCAGCCGAAGGGGACTAGCGGGGTTTTATGAGCAGTTCTTC. Its protein is CASSRRGLAGFYEQFF. The rearrangement uses TRBV11-2 and TRBJ2-1; the match to TRBD2 covers 13 bases. CDR3 length: 16 amino acids. V was clipped by 5 bases and J by 8 bases; unmatched bases: 9. CDR1 and CDR2 (germline): SGHAT, FQNNGV. Using reference TRBV11-2 and TRBJ2-1 for the parts outside the CDR3, the full variable domain is EAGVAQSPRYKIIEKRQSVAFWCNPISGHATLYWYQQILGQGPKLLIQFQNNGVVDDSQLPKDRFSAERLKGVDSTLKIQPAKLEDSAVYLCASSRRGLAGFYEQFFGPGTRLTVL.

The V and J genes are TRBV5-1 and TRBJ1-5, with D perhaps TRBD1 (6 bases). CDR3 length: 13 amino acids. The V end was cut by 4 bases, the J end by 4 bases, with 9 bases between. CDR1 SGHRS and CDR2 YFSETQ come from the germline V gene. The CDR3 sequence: CASSEQGNQPQHF. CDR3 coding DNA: TGCGCCAGCAGCGAACAGGGAAATCAGCCCCAGCATTTT.

This CDR3 is CASSLEGASQETQYF. Written as DNA, the CDR3 is TGTGCCAGCAGCTTGGAAGGCGCGTCTCAAGAGACCCAGTACTTC. V and J are TRBV5-5 and TRBJ2-5; the D is unclear. Looked up from germline, CDR1 is SGHKS and CDR2 is YYEKEE (reference sequence). V lost 0 bases to trimming and J lost 2 bases, with 11 bases between them. The CDR3 runs 15 residues.

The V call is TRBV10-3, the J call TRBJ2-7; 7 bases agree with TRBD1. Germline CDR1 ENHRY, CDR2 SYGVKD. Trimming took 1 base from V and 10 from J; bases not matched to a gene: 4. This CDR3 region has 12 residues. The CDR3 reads CAISEWQGEQYV. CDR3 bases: TGTGCCATCAGTGAGTGGCAGGGGGAACAGTACGTC.